This TCR beta chain appears in the sequencing data of a study of post-analysis software for immune sequencing data. This clonotype was detected ten times or more. The antigen is unknown. This CDR3 comprises 15 residues. J was trimmed by 4 bases and V by 5 bases; bases with no gene match: 9. Germline-derived CDR1 and CDR2 are DFQATT and SNEGSKA (reference sequence). Unique molecular identifiers were built into the TCR beta cDNA libraries. Each sample of roughly 1 to 11 million input T cells yielded approximately 500,000 cDNA molecules, so each molecule approximated one T cell. MiXCR, run by TCRdb on the PCR reads, gives a single entry per CDR3 protein. The sample includes roughly 800,000 distinct CDR3 sequences, 53% of them seen just once. Notes on the study in general: Patients showed TRBV5-6, TRBV5-1 and TRBV20-1 among roughly five TRBV segments more frequent than in controls. Samples made in the same batch grouped tightly together by F measure.

Source material: blood. V and J are TRBV20-1 and TRBJ2-3, with TRBD2 matching over 10 bases. This sequence originates from a girl aged 10 to 17 with multiple sclerosis. The CDR3 protein is CSASPLAGVSDTQYF. The CDR3 coding sequence is TGCAGTGCTTCCCCCCTAGCGGGGGTGTCAGATACGCAGTATTTT.